The 15 T cell receptor beta chains below come from one sample, sequenced in a study of T cells after yellow fever vaccination. TCRdb re-analysed the 5' RACE reads in MiXCR, keeping a single row per CDR3 protein. Of 450,000 to 650,000 distinct CDR3 sequences in the sample, approximately 12% were seen once. This specimen consisted of PBMCs, obtained on the day of the yellow fever booster vaccination. The receptors derive from a man younger than 45 who received the YFV17D yellow fever vaccine.

This chain connects TRBV21-1 to TRBJ2-4; the table's D call TRBD1 went unverified against the DNA. TRBV21-1 is a pseudogene segment. The CDR3 runs 17 residues. The CDR3 is CASSKPGTGVAKNIQYF. The CDR3 DNA sequence: TGTGCCAGCAGCAAACCGGGGACAGGGGTAGCCAAAAACATTCAGTACTTC.

Only a few counts were recorded for this clonotype. V usage is TRBV10-3 and J usage is TRBJ2-1; the D is unclear. The V gene lost 0 bases and the J gene lost 10 bases, with 10 bases spanning the gap. The germline gives CDR1 ENHRY, CDR2 SYGVKD. The CDR3 extends over 13 amino acids. The CDR3 here is CAISESNSLEQFF. The CDR3 coding sequence is TGTGCCATCAGTGAGTCTAACAGCCTCGAGCAGTTCTTC.

About this clonotype: Its ends do not fully match the called genes, so a read error is possible. The chain has TRBV20-1 and TRBJ2-3; 7 nucleotides line up with TRBD2. This CDR3 has 16 amino acids. CDR1 is DFQATT, CDR2 SNEGSKA, per germline (reference sequence). The CDR3 nucleotides read TGCTGTGCCACATCTCCGACTAGCAGAAGCACAGATACGCAGTATTTT. It encodes CCATSPTSRSTDTQYF.

This clonotype came up a few times. This chain connects TRBV20-1 to TRBJ2-3; tentative D call: TRBD2 (6 bases). Germline CDR1 DFQATT, CDR2 SNEGSKA (reference sequence). The CDR3 runs 14 residues. V was shortened by 3 bases and J by 2 bases, with 12 bases between the two germline ends. Here the CDR3 reads CSASLWRDTDTQYF. CDR3 nucleotide sequence: TGCAGTGCTAGCCTATGGCGGGACACAGATACGCAGTATTTT.

This chain links TRBV11-2 with TRBJ2-2, with D tentatively TRBD1 (5 bases). Trimming left V 4 bases short and J 8 bases short, with 14 bases between. The CDR3 covers 14 residues. Germline V gene sequence: CDR1 SGHAT, CDR2 FQNNGV. The CDR3 region is CASSWQGMIGELFF. The CDR3 DNA reads as TGTGCCAGCAGCTGGCAGGGTATGATAGGGGAGCTGTTTTTT.

A few counts support this clonotype. This rearrangement joins TRBV6-5 to TRBJ1-1, with 7 nucleotides matching TRBD1. V lost 3 bases, J lost 1 base, and 8 bases stayed unmatched. The germline V gene has CDR1 MNHEY and CDR2 SVGAGI. The CDR3 totals 16 residues. The CDR3 DNA follows: TGTGCCAGCAGTTATTTCCAGGGGGGGCCGAACACTGAAGCTTTCTTT. Translation: CASSYFQGGPNTEAFF.

The rearrangement links TRBV7-2 to TRBJ2-3; no definite D call. The CDR3 is 14 residues long. Trimming removed 3 bases from V and 3 bases from J, with 10 bases in between. Germline V gene sequence: CDR1 SGHTA, CDR2 FQGNSA. The chain's CDR3 is CASSLPPGTDTQYF. CDR3 bases: TGTGCCAGCAGCTTGCCGCCTGGGACAGATACGCAGTATTTT. Complete variable domain (other parts from reference TRBV7-2 and TRBJ2-3): GAGVSQSPSNKVTEKGKDVELRCDPISGHTALYWYRQSLGQGLEFLIYFQGNSAPDKSGLPSDRFSAERTGGSVSTLTIQRTQQEDSAVYLCASSLPPGTDTQYFGPGTRLTVL.

The chain combines TRBV5-6 with TRBJ2-5; tentatively, D is TRBD1 or TRBD2 (7 bases each). From germline, CDR1 is SGHDT and CDR2 YYEEEE. The V and J ends lost 3 bases and 5 bases respectively, with 17 bases between them. The CDR3 covers 15 residues. DNA for the CDR3: TGTGCCAGCAGCTCCACCCTTCAGGGGGGGGAGACCCAGTACTTC. This sequence encodes CASSSTLQGGETQYF.

V is TRBV9 and J is TRBJ2-7; 12 nucleotides match TRBD1. With V trimmed by 4 bases and J by 6 bases, 8 bases remained unmatched. This CDR3 is 15 amino acids long. Germline V gene lookup returns CDR1 SGDLS and CDR2 YYNGEE. The CDR3, as DNA: TGTGCCAGCAGCACCTCGGGACAGGGGGCTTCCGAGCAGTACTTC. Its translation: CASSTSGQGASEQYF.

V and J are TRBV29-1 and TRBJ2-1; no definite D call. Per germline, CDR1 SQVTM and CDR2 ANQGSEA. There are 12 residues in the CDR3. V dropped 4 bases and J dropped 1 base, with 5 bases sitting between them. CDR3 nucleotide sequence: TGCAGCGTTGGTAGGTCCTACAATGAGCAGTTCTTC. This gives the protein CSVGRSYNEQFF.

The sample holds a few counts of this clonotype. The gene calls are TRBV30 and TRBJ2-1; no definite D call. The CDR3 is made up of 12 amino acids. The V end lost 4 bases, the J end lost 6 bases, and 10 bases lay between the germline ends. CDR1 and CDR2 (germline): GTSNPN, SVGIG (reference sequence). The CDR3 loop reads CAWTLLGNEQFF. CDR3 sequence (DNA): TGTGCCTGGACCCTCCTGGGCAATGAGCAGTTCTTC.

V and J are TRBV18 and TRBJ1-1; tentative D call: TRBD1 (6 bases). This CDR3 has 15 amino acids. Trimming cost V 3 bases and J 1 base, with 12 bases left between them. Germline CDR1 KGHSH, CDR2 LQKENI. The DNA for the CDR3 is TGTGCCAGCTCACCGGTCAAACAGGGGAACACTGAAGCTTTCTTT. This gives the protein CASSPVKQGNTEAFF.

This rearrangement joins TRBV4-2 to TRBJ1-2; the D gene is possibly TRBD1 (5 bases). Germline values: CDR1 LGHNA, CDR2 YNFKEQ. The ends were cut back, 0 bases at V and 2 bases at J, with 13 bases in the middle. The CDR3 sequence is 16 residues long. This CDR3 reads CASSQEFQGANYGYTF. The CDR3 nucleotides read TGTGCCAGCAGCCAAGAGTTCCAGGGTGCCAACTATGGCTACACCTTC.

This rearrangement joins TRBV7-9 to TRBJ2-5; no clear D gene. V dropped 8 bases and J dropped 3 bases, with 13 bases sitting between them. The CDR3 consists of 13 residues. The V gene's germline CDR1 is SEHNR and CDR2 FQNEAQ (reference sequence). This CDR3 reads CASGPSAEETQYF. CDR3 sequence (DNA): TGTGCCAGCGGACCCTCGGCGGAAGAGACCCAGTACTTC.

The chain employs TRBV7-9 and TRBJ2-2; possibly TRBD1 for D (5 bases). The CDR3 runs to 17 residues. The ends were cut back, 5 bases at V and 4 bases at J, with 20 bases in the middle. The germline V gene has CDR1 SEHNR and CDR2 FQNEAQ (reference sequence). CDR3 region: CASSTTDPGRGTGELFF. The CDR3, as DNA: TGTGCCAGCAGCACAACCGACCCAGGAAGGGGCACCGGGGAGCTGTTTTTT. Variable domain in full (rest from reference TRBV7-9 and TRBJ2-2): DTGVSQNPRHKITKRGQNVTFRCDPISEHNRLYWYRQTLGQGPEFLTYFQNEAQLEKSRLLSDRFSAERPKGSFSTLEIQRTEQGDSAMYLCASSTTDPGRGTGELFFGEGSRLTVL.